The 9 T cell receptor beta chains presented below share a single source sample, sequenced in a study of shared clonotypes between healthy human individuals. The protocol was immunoSEQ multiplex PCR, while the TCRdb copy is restricted to in-frame clones and leaves out a portion. The top ten hold approximately 0.35% of the sample, which has some 2.4 million clones, 93% seen once. The material sequenced was naive CD4+ T cells from PBMCs. Described subset: CD45RA+ positively selected. The receptors stem from a man aged 18 to 29 in good health. Some clones in this sample may be carry-over from other donors' samples.

The chain has TRBV28 and TRBJ1-5; TRBD1 agrees at 7 bases. Germline-derived CDR1 and CDR2 are MDHEN and SYDVKM. CDR3 length equals 16 residues. The trim removed 8 bases at V and 3 bases at J, leaving 13 bases unmatched. As DNA, the CDR3 is TGTGCCAGCGACCCTACAGGGGAGTCTGCCAATCAGCCCCAGCATTTT. Its translation: CASDPTGESANQPQHF.

J is TRBJ2-7 and V is TRBV28; D is perhaps TRBD1 (7 bases). Germline V gene sequence: CDR1 MDHEN, CDR2 SYDVKM. The CDR3 spans 14 residues. V lost 5 bases and J lost 4, with 15 bases in between. The DNA of the CDR3 is TGTGCCAGCAGTACCCAGACAGGGAGGTACGAGCAGTACTTC. Protein: CASSTQTGRYEQYF.

The chain links TRBV7-6 to TRBJ2-7; 13 nucleotides agree with TRBD2. The CDR3 runs 15 residues. CDR1 is SGHVS and CDR2 is FNYEAQ in the germline V gene. V was clipped by 4 bases and J by 5 bases; unmatched bases: 5. This CDR3 reads CASSSLAGGRNEQYF. CDR3 in DNA: TGTGCCAGCAGCTCACTAGCGGGAGGGCGTAACGAGCAGTACTTC.

The chain has TRBV11-3 and TRBJ2-5; perhaps TRBD1 as D (5 bases). The CDR3 is made up of 14 amino acids. Trimming removed 5 bases from V and 7 bases from J, with 17 bases in between. Per germline, CDR1 SGHNT and CDR2 YENEEA. CDR3 sequence reads: CASSDGTGVGTQYF. The DNA of the CDR3 is TGTGCCAGCAGCGACGGTACAGGAGTAGGGACCCAGTACTTC.

This chain links TRBV9 with TRBJ2-1; 9 positions agree with TRBD2. The CDR3 covers 13 residues. V lost 3 bases, J lost 6 bases, and 1 base stayed unmatched. Germline V gene lookup returns CDR1 SGDLS and CDR2 YYNGEE. CDR3 in amino acids: CASSAGLANEQFF. CDR3 coding DNA: TGTGCCAGCAGCGCGGGACTAGCCAATGAGCAGTTCTTC.

Concerning this clone: This sample also contains other DNA sequences that code for the same CDR3. This chain links TRBV7-9 with TRBJ1-3, with unresolved D. Germline V gene data show CDR1 as SEHNR and CDR2 as FQNEAQ (reference sequence). The V gene lost 0 bases and the J gene lost 0 bases, with 9 bases spanning the gap. The CDR3 covers 16 residues. As DNA, the CDR3 is TGTGCCAGCAGCTTAGCACCCGGGGACTCTGGAAACACCATATATTTT. The encoded protein is CASSLAPGDSGNTIYF.

The chain employs TRBV6-6 and TRBJ1-2; D gene uncertain. Between the trimmed V and J ends, which lost 1 base and 4 bases, there was a span of 10 bases. The CDR3 has 14 residues. Germline V gene lookup returns CDR1 MNHNY and CDR2 SVGAGI (reference sequence). This CDR3 is CASSYFEGTYGYTF. CDR3 sequence (DNA): TGTGCCAGCAGTTACTTTGAGGGAACCTATGGCTACACCTTC.

The chain combines TRBV7-9 with TRBJ2-7, with D tentatively TRBD1 or TRBD2 (6 bases each). CDR3 length equals 14 residues. The germline V gene encodes CDR1 SEHNR and CDR2 FQNEAQ (reference sequence). V lost 6 bases and J lost 2, with 14 bases in between. As DNA, the CDR3 is TGTGCCAGCAGAGGGGGACTCCCCCCCTACGAGCAGTACTTC. Translating gives CASRGGLPPYEQYF. Supplemented by reference TRBV7-9 and TRBJ2-7, the full variable domain reads DTGVSQNPRHKITKRGQNVTFRCDPISEHNRLYWYRQTLGQGPEFLTYFQNEAQLEKSRLLSDRFSAERPKGSFSTLEIQRTEQGDSAMYLCASRGGLPPYEQYFGPGTRLTVT.

The chain carries TRBV5-1 and TRBJ2-2; D remains ambiguous. The CDR3 length is 13 residues. The V gene lost 1 base and the J gene lost 8 bases, with 9 bases spanning the gap. Germline values: CDR1 SGHRS, CDR2 YFSETQ. CDR3 loop: CASSLNPLGELFF. CDR3 DNA sequence: TGCGCCAGCAGCTTGAACCCCCTAGGGGAGCTGTTTTTT.